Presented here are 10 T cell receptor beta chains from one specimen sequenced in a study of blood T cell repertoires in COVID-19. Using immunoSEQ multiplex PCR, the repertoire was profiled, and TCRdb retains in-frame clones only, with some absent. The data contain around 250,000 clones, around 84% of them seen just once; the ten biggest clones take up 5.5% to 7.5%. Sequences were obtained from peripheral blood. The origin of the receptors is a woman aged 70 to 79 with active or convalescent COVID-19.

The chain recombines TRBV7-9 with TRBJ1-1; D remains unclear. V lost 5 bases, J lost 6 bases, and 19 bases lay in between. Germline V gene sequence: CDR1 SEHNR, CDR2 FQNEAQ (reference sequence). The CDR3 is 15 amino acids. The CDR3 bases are TGTGCCAGCAGCCCTGATGGTGACCTCCGGGCTGAAGCTTTCTTT. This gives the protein CASSPDGDLRAEAFF.

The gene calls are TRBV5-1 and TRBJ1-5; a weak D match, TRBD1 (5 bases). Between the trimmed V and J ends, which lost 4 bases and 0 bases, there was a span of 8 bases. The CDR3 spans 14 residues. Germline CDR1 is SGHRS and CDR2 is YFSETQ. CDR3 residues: CASSRGDSNQPQHF. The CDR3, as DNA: TGCGCCAGCAGCAGGGGTGATAGCAATCAGCCCCAGCATTTT.

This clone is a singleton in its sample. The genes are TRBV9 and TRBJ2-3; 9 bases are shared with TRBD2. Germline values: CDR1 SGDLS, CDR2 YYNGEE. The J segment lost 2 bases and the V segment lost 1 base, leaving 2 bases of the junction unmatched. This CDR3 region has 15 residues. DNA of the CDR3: TGTGCCAGCAGCGTAAGGACTAGCGTCACAGATACGCAGTATTTT. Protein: CASSVRTSVTDTQYF.

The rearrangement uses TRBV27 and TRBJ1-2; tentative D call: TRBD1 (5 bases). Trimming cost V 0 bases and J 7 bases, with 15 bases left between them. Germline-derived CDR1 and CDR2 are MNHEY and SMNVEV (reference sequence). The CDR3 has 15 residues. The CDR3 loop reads CASSLSYSGSGGYTF. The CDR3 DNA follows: TGTGCCAGCAGTTTATCGTATTCAGGGTCTGGTGGCTACACCTTC.

This CDR3 is CATSQGRAYSNQPQHF. The DNA of the CDR3 is TGTGCCACCAGCCAAGGGAGGGCTTATAGCAATCAGCCCCAGCATTTT. The chain links TRBV24-1 to TRBJ1-5, with D hard to call. Germline CDR1 KGHDR, CDR2 SFDVKD. V was clipped by 7 bases and J by 0 bases, with 15 bases between them. This CDR3 has 16 residues.

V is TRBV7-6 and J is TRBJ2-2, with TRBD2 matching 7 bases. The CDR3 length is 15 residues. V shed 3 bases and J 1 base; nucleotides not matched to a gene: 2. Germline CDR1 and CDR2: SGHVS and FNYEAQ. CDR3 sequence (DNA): TGTGCCAGCAGCTTCACGGGGGGGAACACCGGGGAGCTGTTTTTT. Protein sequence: CASSFTGGNTGELFF.

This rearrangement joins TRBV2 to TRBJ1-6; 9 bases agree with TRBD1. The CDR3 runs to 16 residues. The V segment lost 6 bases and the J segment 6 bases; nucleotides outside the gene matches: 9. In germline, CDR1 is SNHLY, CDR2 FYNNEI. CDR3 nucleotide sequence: TGTGCCAGCAGGGGACAGGGAAAGATTCTTAATTCACCCCTCCACTTT. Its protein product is CASRGQGKILNSPLHF.

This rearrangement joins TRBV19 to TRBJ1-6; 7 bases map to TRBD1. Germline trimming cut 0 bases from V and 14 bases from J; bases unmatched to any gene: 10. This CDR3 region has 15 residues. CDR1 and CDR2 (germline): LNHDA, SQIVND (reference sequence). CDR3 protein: CASSIEGTASEALHF. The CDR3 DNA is TGTGCCAGTAGTATAGAGGGGACAGCCTCAGAAGCCCTCCACTTT.

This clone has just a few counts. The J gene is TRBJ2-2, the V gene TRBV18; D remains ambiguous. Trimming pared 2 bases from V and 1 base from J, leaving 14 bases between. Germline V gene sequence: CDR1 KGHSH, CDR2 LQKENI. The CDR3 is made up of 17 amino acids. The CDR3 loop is CASSPTIVAGNTGELFF. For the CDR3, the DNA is TGTGCCAGCTCACCAACGATAGTGGCAGGGAACACCGGGGAGCTGTTTTTT.

The CDR3 nucleotides are TGTGCCAGCAGCTTTGTCGCGGACAATGAGCAGTTCTTC. This translates into CASSFVADNEQFF. V is TRBV11-3 and J is TRBJ2-1; D gene uncertain. Germline V gene data show CDR1 as SGHNT and CDR2 as YENEEA. CDR3 length equals 13 residues. Deletions cut 3 bases from V and 5 bases from J, with 8 bases between.